The 32 T cell receptor beta chains below were found in one sample sequenced in a study of cytomegalovirus exposure and HLA in healthy donors. A multiplex PCR was run with 60 Vbeta primers and 13 Jbeta primers. TCRdb keeps only in-frame clones here, not all; method: immunoSEQ multiplex PCR. This sample carries 100,000 to 140,000 clones, approximately 84% of them seen once, and the ten largest clones take 2% to 2.5%. Source material: PBMCs. These receptors were collected from a man between 25 and 39 years old in good health and CMV-seronegative.

The rearrangement uses TRBV18 and TRBJ2-5; 12 nucleotides line up with TRBD2. The CDR3 contains 14 residues. Per the germline V gene, CDR1 is KGHSH and CDR2 is LQKENI. The trim removed 6 bases at V and 4 bases at J, leaving 3 bases unmatched. The CDR3, as DNA: TGTGCCAGCTCGCCGACTAGCGGGAGAGAGACCCAGTACTTC. It translates to CASSPTSGRETQYF.

The rearrangement joins TRBV21-1 to TRBJ1-5; TRBD1 is taken as the D call from the table, unchecked against the DNA. TRBV21-1 is given as a pseudogene. The CDR3 spans 13 residues. The CDR3 DNA sequence: TGTGCCACCCACCGGACAGGCAATCAGCCCCAGCATTTT. As protein: CATHRTGNQPQHF.

The rearrangement joins TRBV28 to TRBJ2-5; D possibly corresponds to TRBD2 (6 bases). The V gene lost 6 bases and the J gene lost 2 bases, with 16 bases spanning the gap. Germline lookup yields CDR1 MDHEN and CDR2 SYDVKM. The CDR3 covers 15 residues. CDR3 in DNA: TGTGCCAGCAGCACAACCGGGACTGCTCAAGAGACCCAGTACTTC. Translation: CASSTTGTAQETQYF.

This clone is a singleton in its sample. The chain links TRBV7-9 to TRBJ2-5; 11 nucleotides agree with TRBD2. Germline V gene lookup returns CDR1 SEHNR and CDR2 FQNEAQ (reference sequence). The CDR3 covers 14 residues. J was trimmed by 4 bases and V by 5 bases; bases with no gene match: 3. The CDR3 bases are TGTGCCAGCAGCCACGGGACTAGCGGAGAGACCCAGTACTTC. This encodes CASSHGTSGETQYF.

This chain links TRBV15 with TRBJ1-2, with a tentative D call TRBD1 (6 bases). Germline values: CDR1 LNHNV, CDR2 YYDKDF (reference sequence). Trimming left V 5 bases short and J 4 bases short, with 20 bases between. The CDR3 covers 16 residues. This CDR3 is CATSGGGGARSYGYTF. The CDR3 bases are TGTGCCACCAGCGGGGGAGGGGGGGCGCGGAGCTATGGCTACACCTTC.

This clone was seen a few times. V and J are TRBV2 and TRBJ1-1; D perhaps matches TRBD1 (5 bases). The length of the CDR3 is 13 residues. CDR1 is SNHLY, CDR2 FYNNEI, per germline. Trimming took 2 bases from V and 7 from J, leaving 11 bases between them. The CDR3 region is CASSEFETVEAFF. The CDR3 coding sequence is TGTGCCAGCAGTGAATTTGAGACAGTTGAAGCTTTCTTT.

The rearrangement joins TRBV6-5 to TRBJ2-5; unclear D gene. This CDR3 contains 12 residues. CDR1 is MNHEY, CDR2 SVGAGI, per germline. V lost 7 bases and J 4 bases, leaving 10 bases between the germline ends. The CDR3 sequence: CASKASGETQYF. DNA of the CDR3: TGTGCCAGCAAAGCCTCTGGAGAGACCCAGTACTTC.

The CDR3 protein is CASSLPGGQGLAYGYTF. As DNA, the CDR3 is TGTGCCAGCAGCTTACCGGGGGGACAGGGGTTGGCCTATGGCTACACCTTC. The chain has TRBV7-9 and TRBJ1-2; 10 nucleotides agree with TRBD1. The V segment lost 2 bases and the J segment 4 bases; nucleotides outside the gene matches: 10. Germline V gene sequence: CDR1 SEHNR, CDR2 FQNEAQ (reference sequence). The CDR3 totals 17 residues.

The chain has TRBV21-1 and TRBJ2-5; TRBD1, the table's D call, lacks a check against the DNA. TRBV21-1 is given as a pseudogene. This CDR3 contains 14 residues. CDR3 protein: CASSERTGQETQYF. The CDR3 nucleotides are TGTGCCAGCAGCGAACGGACAGGCCAAGAGACCCAGTACTTC.

V usage is TRBV28 and J usage is TRBJ2-5, with 9 bases identical to TRBD1. The CDR3 covers 13 residues. V gave up 8 bases and J gave up 4 bases; unmatched junction bases: 5. Germline V gene sequence: CDR1 MDHEN, CDR2 SYDVKM. CDR3 nucleotides: TGTGCCAGCGGAACGGACAGGGGAGAGACCCAGTACTTC. As protein: CASGTDRGETQYF.

The chain employs TRBV5-4 and TRBJ2-2; 8 nucleotides line up with TRBD1. With V trimmed by 6 bases and J by 4 bases, 11 bases remained unmatched. Germline V gene sequence: CDR1 SGHNT, CDR2 YYREEE (reference sequence). This CDR3 has 16 residues. This CDR3 is CASTMSAGGLTGELFF. In DNA, the CDR3 is TGTGCCAGCACCATGTCGGCAGGGGGCCTCACCGGGGAGCTGTTTTTT.

The rearrangement joins TRBV28 to TRBJ1-5; 9 nucleotides align to TRBD1. The CDR3 has 14 residues. V lost 5 bases and J lost 4; bases outside the gene matches: 3. From germline, CDR1 is MDHEN and CDR2 SYDVKM. The CDR3 loop is CASSGDRENQPQHF. CDR3 nucleotides: TGTGCCAGCAGTGGGGACAGGGAAAATCAGCCCCAGCATTTT.

V gene TRBV2 combines with J gene TRBJ2-6, with TRBD1 matching over 9 bases. The V gene's germline CDR1 is SNHLY and CDR2 FYNNEI. Germline trimming cut 6 bases from V and 2 bases from J; bases unmatched to any gene: 8. There are 17 residues in the CDR3. CDR3 protein: CASRLQGARAGANVLTF. CDR3 nucleotide sequence: TGTGCCAGCAGATTACAGGGGGCGCGGGCTGGGGCCAACGTCCTGACTTTC. Full variable domain (rest looked up from reference TRBV2 and TRBJ2-6): EPEVTQTPSHQVTQMGQEVILRCVPISNHLYFYWYRQILGQKVEFLVSFYNNEISEKSEIFDDQFSVERPDGSNFTLKIRSTKLEDSAMYFCASRLQGARAGANVLTFGAGSRLTVL.

The genes are TRBV7-2 and TRBJ2-1; D not resolved. CDR3 size: 13 residues. Germline loops: CDR1 SGHTA, CDR2 FQGNSA. Trimming left V 3 bases short and J 10 bases short, with 13 bases between. The CDR3 sequence: CASSFDFGREQFF. Here the CDR3 DNA reads TGTGCCAGCAGCTTCGACTTCGGTCGGGAGCAGTTCTTC. The variable domain in full, with the rest retrieved from reference TRBV7-2 and TRBJ2-1, is GAGVSQSPSNKVTEKGKDVELRCDPISGHTALYWYRQSLGQGLEFLIYFQGNSAPDKSGLPSDRFSAERTGGSVSTLTIQRTQQEDSAVYLCASSFDFGREQFFGPGTRLTVL.

For this clone: One junction end does not reproduce the germline sequence, and a read error may be involved. The chain couples TRBV7-7 to TRBJ2-1; TRBD2 might be the D (6 bases). The CDR3 contains 13 residues. Germline V lookup: CDR1 SSHAT, CDR2 FNYEAQ (reference sequence). CDR3 DNA: TGTGCTAGCAGCCGCGGGATGTTCAATGAGCAGTTCTTC. Residues: CASSRGMFNEQFF.

CDR3 amino acids: CSVVRLSGRAQLFF. The DNA for the CDR3 is TGCAGCGTTGTTCGGCTTAGCGGGAGGGCCCAGCTGTTTTTT. The rearrangement links TRBV29-1 to TRBJ2-2; 11 nucleotides line up with TRBD2. CDR3 length: 14 residues. The V gene end was trimmed by 4 bases and the J gene end by 12 bases; junction bases not matched to a gene: 10. Germline CDR1 SQVTM, CDR2 ANQGSEA.

The rearrangement uses TRBV5-1 and TRBJ1-1, with D unclear. Germline assignment: CDR1 SGHRS and CDR2 YFSETQ. V shed 8 bases and J shed 4 bases, with 12 bases lying between them. This CDR3 has 12 amino acids. The chain's CDR3 is CASGLTGTEAFF. The CDR3, as DNA: TGCGCCAGTGGCCTTACGGGCACTGAAGCTTTCTTT.

The chain carries TRBV30 and TRBJ1-2, with 9 nucleotides matching TRBD1. The CDR3 contains 14 residues. The V and J ends lost 0 bases and 5 bases, in that order; junction bases with no gene match: 4. Germline V gene lookup returns CDR1 GTSNPN and CDR2 SVGIG (reference sequence). For the CDR3, the DNA is TGTGCCTGGAGTGTAATCGGGACAGGGTATGGCTACACCTTC. Its translation is CAWSVIGTGYGYTF.

This rearrangement joins TRBV20-1 to TRBJ1-4; D call uncertain. Germline V gene lookup returns CDR1 DFQATT and CDR2 SNEGSKA (reference sequence). The CDR3 has 11 amino acids. The V end lost 6 bases, the J end lost 8 bases, and 10 bases lay between the germline ends. CDR3 sequence reads: CSARHSEKLFF. The CDR3 nucleotides read TGCAGTGCCCGCCACTCGGAAAAACTGTTTTTT.

The rearrangement joins TRBV18 to TRBJ1-1, with 7 positions matching TRBD1. The CDR3 length is 15 residues. In germline, CDR1 is KGHSH, CDR2 LQKENI. J gave up 3 bases and V 1 base, and 5 bases lay outside the gene matches. This chain's CDR3 is CASSPQGARDTEAFF. The CDR3 DNA follows: TGTGCCAGCTCACCACAGGGGGCGCGGGACACTGAAGCTTTCTTT.

The V gene is TRBV10-3, the J gene TRBJ2-3, with 8 bases fitting TRBD1. The CDR3 is made up of 15 amino acids. CDR1 is ENHRY and CDR2 is SYGVKD in the germline V gene. V shed 10 bases, J shed 2 bases, and the junction held 11 bases outside the gene matches. The DNA for the CDR3 is TGTGCCACTAAGAATCCCCAGGGGGCCACAGATACGCAGTATTTT. This translates into CATKNPQGATDTQYF.

J is TRBJ2-2 and V is TRBV15; D unresolved. The CDR3 has 15 amino acids. CDR1 is LNHNV and CDR2 is YYDKDF in the germline V gene (reference sequence). Deletions cut 4 bases from V and 4 bases from J, with 13 bases between. CDR3: CATSTVIASTGELFF. The CDR3 DNA reads as TGTGCCACCAGCACCGTAATTGCTAGCACCGGGGAGCTGTTTTTT.

The J gene is TRBJ1-2, the V gene TRBV19, with 7 bases that match TRBD1. This CDR3 region has 13 residues. Looked up from germline, CDR1 is LNHDA and CDR2 is SQIVND (reference sequence). V lost 9 bases, J lost 3 bases, and 7 bases stayed unmatched. The DNA of the CDR3 is TGTGCCAGCATGACAGGGTTCGACTATGGCTACACCTTC. Protein product: CASMTGFDYGYTF.

V is TRBV28 and J is TRBJ2-7, with 12 bases identical to TRBD1. V shed 3 bases and J 5 bases; nucleotides not matched to a gene: 5. This CDR3 spans 15 amino acids. The germline CDR1 and CDR2 sequences are MDHEN and SYDVKM. CDR3 in amino acids: CASSFAGTGGHEQYF. CDR3 DNA sequence: TGTGCCAGCAGTTTCGCCGGGACAGGGGGCCACGAGCAGTACTTC.

CDR3 sequence: CASSNQGPGELFF. In DNA, the CDR3 is TGTGCCAGCAGTAACCAGGGGCCCGGGGAGCTGTTTTTT. The rearrangement joins TRBV2 to TRBJ2-2, with D possibly matching TRBD1 (6 bases). The CDR3 is made up of 13 amino acids. The germline gives CDR1 SNHLY, CDR2 FYNNEI. Trimming left V 5 bases short and J 6 bases short, with 10 bases between. Drawing the rest from reference TRBV2 and TRBJ2-2, the complete variable domain is EPEVTQTPSHQVTQMGQEVILRCVPISNHLYFYWYRQILGQKVEFLVSFYNNEISEKSEIFDDQFSVERPDGSNFTLKIRSTKLEDSAMYFCASSNQGPGELFFGEGSRLTVL.

This chain links TRBV7-2 with TRBJ2-7, with 10 bases lining up with TRBD2. Germline V lookup: CDR1 SGHTA, CDR2 FQGNSA. V lost 6 bases to trimming and J lost 4 bases; unmatched junction nucleotides: 6. The CDR3 totals 14 residues. CDR3 sequence (DNA): TGTGCCAGCAGAGGGACTAGCGCTTTATACGAGCAGTACTTC. As protein: CASRGTSALYEQYF.

The rearrangement links TRBV7-3 to TRBJ2-1, with D possibly TRBD2 on 7 matching bases. V gave up 6 bases and J gave up 5 bases, with 20 bases separating them. Looked up from germline, CDR1 is SGHTA and CDR2 is FQGTGA. The CDR3 contains 16 residues. The CDR3 spells CASSRDSGEGNNEQFF. The CDR3 region has the DNA TGTGCCAGCAGTAGGGACTCAGGGGAGGGGAACAATGAGCAGTTCTTC.

The chain is built from TRBV6-1 and TRBJ2-1; a weak D match, TRBD1 (5 bases). The germline V and J ends were trimmed by 2 bases and 2 bases, with 13 bases remaining between them. Germline CDR1 reads MNHNS; CDR2 reads SASEGT. This CDR3 region has 16 residues. CDR3 DNA: TGTGCCAGCAGTGAATACCGACAGAGACCCTACAATGAGCAGTTCTTC. Amino acids: CASSEYRQRPYNEQFF.

The gene calls are TRBV5-8 and TRBJ1-1, with a weak D call TRBD1 (6 bases). CDR1 is SGHTS and CDR2 is YDEGEE in the germline V gene. Trimming took off 3 bases at V and 0 bases at J, with 9 bases between the two ends. This CDR3 spans 14 amino acids. The CDR3 DNA reads TGTGCCAGCAGCTGGACAGCGCTGAACACTGAAGCTTTCTTT. Its translation is CASSWTALNTEAFF. The full variable domain, in which reference TRBV5-8 and TRBJ1-1 provide the parts outside the CDR3, is EAGVTQSPTHLIKTRGQQATLRCSPISGHTSVYWYQQALGLGLQFLLWYDEGEERNRGNFPPRFSGRQFPNYSSELNVNALELEDSALYLCASSWTALNTEAFFGQGTRLTVV.

This rearrangement joins TRBV5-1 to TRBJ2-7, with 7 bases aligning to TRBD1. CDR3 length equals 15 residues. From germline, CDR1 is SGHRS and CDR2 YFSETQ. With V trimmed by 1 base and J by 4 bases, 8 bases remained unmatched. CDR3 sequence reads: CASSLRPGQTYEQYF. The CDR3 bases are TGCGCCAGCAGCTTGCGTCCGGGACAGACTTACGAGCAGTACTTC.

The V call is TRBV7-9, the J call TRBJ1-2; D not certain. Trimming removed 3 bases at V and 1 base at J, with 9 bases between. The CDR3 extends over 14 amino acids. Germline CDR1 reads SEHNR; CDR2 reads FQNEAQ (reference sequence). Written as DNA, the CDR3 is TGTGCCAGCAGCTTCTGGCCAGGTAACTATGGCTACACCTTC. This translates into CASSFWPGNYGYTF.

The chain links TRBV6-5 to TRBJ2-7; weak D call: TRBD1 (6 bases). V gave up 3 bases and J gave up 5 bases, with 11 bases separating them. This CDR3 is 13 amino acids long. The germline V gene has CDR1 MNHEY and CDR2 SVGAGI. The CDR3 DNA reads TGTGCCAGCAGTTATGGCAGGGGAGACGAGCAGTACTTC. As protein: CASSYGRGDEQYF.